These 19 T cell receptor beta chains were all obtained from the same sample, sequenced in a study of T cell responses to AZD1222 COVID-19 vaccine. Data came from immunoSEQ multiplex PCR; TCRdb stores just in-frame clones and leaves some out. The repertoire has around 100,000 clones, approximately 90% of them found once; the top ten carry around 15%. Sequencing was performed on peripheral blood, taken on day 0 of AZD1222 vaccination. The source of these receptors is an adult in good health.

This rearrangement joins TRBV6-6 to TRBJ2-5, with TRBD2 matching 9 bases. V lost 6 bases, J lost 1 base, and 6 bases stayed unmatched. The CDR3 is 15 amino acids. Germline V CDR1 and CDR2: MNHNY, SVGAGI (reference sequence). For the CDR3, the DNA is TGTGCCAGCAGCCGGATAGCGGGGGCCCAAGAGACCCAGTACTTC. Encoded protein: CASSRIAGAQETQYF.

The J gene is TRBJ2-2, the V gene TRBV6-1; 7 bases align to TRBD1. The V and J ends lost 6 bases and 3 bases, in that order; junction bases with no gene match: 7. CDR1 and CDR2 (germline): MNHNS, SASEGT. This CDR3 region has 15 residues. The CDR3, as DNA: TGTGCCAGCAGACCCTCCGGGACAGACACCGGGGAGCTGTTTTTT. Translated, it gives CASRPSGTDTGELFF.

The chain carries TRBV5-1 and TRBJ1-4, with D unresolved. V was cut by 0 bases and J by 5 bases, with 5 bases left in between. The CDR3 runs to 13 residues. Germline values: CDR1 SGHRS, CDR2 YFSETQ. CDR3 in amino acids: CASSLELNEKLFF. The DNA of the CDR3 is TGCGCCAGCAGCTTGGAGCTGAATGAAAAACTGTTTTTT. Together with reference TRBV5-1 and TRBJ1-4, the CDR3 gives the full variable domain: KAGVTQTPRYLIKTRGQQVTLSCSPISGHRSVSWYQQTPGQGLQFLFEYFSETQRNKGNFPGRFSGRQFSNSRSEMNVSTLELGDSALYLCASSLELNEKLFFGSGTQLSVL.

This chain connects TRBV27 to TRBJ1-1; TRBD1 matches at 10 bases. V shed 5 bases and J 6 bases; nucleotides not matched to a gene: 6. This CDR3 is built from 14 residues. Germline V lookup: CDR1 MNHEY, CDR2 SMNVEV (reference sequence). CDR3 loop: CASSLYGQGAEAFF. The CDR3 nucleotides are TGTGCCAGCAGTCTTTACGGACAGGGGGCTGAAGCTTTCTTT.

The V call is TRBV6-5, the J call TRBJ2-7, with D possibly TRBD1 on 6 matching bases. The CDR3 contains 12 residues. Trimming removed 8 bases at V and 2 bases at J, with 10 bases between. Germline V gene lookup returns CDR1 MNHEY and CDR2 SVGAGI. The CDR3 DNA reads as TGTGCCAGCGGGGGCAGGGCCTACGAGCAGTACTTC. This encodes CASGGRAYEQYF.

This chain joins TRBV9 and TRBJ1-4; D is undetermined. Germline V gives CDR1 SGDLS, CDR2 YYNGEE. Trimming left V 0 bases short and J 5 bases short, with 5 bases between. CDR3 length: 13 amino acids. CDR3 residues: CASSVGGNEKLFF. In DNA form, the CDR3 reads TGTGCCAGCAGCGTAGGGGGAAATGAAAAACTGTTTTTT.

CDR3 coding DNA: TGTGCCAGCAGTGAAGACTCGCCACCTAACTATGGCTACACCTTC. This gives the protein CASSEDSPPNYGYTF. The V gene is TRBV2, the J gene TRBJ1-2; D remains unclear. Trimming took 1 base from V and 0 from J, leaving 9 bases between them. The CDR3 has 15 residues. Germline lookup yields CDR1 SNHLY and CDR2 FYNNEI.

The chain uses TRBV28 and TRBJ2-7, with D uncertain. Germline lookup yields CDR1 MDHEN and CDR2 SYDVKM. The CDR3 runs to 13 residues. Trimming removed 6 bases at V and 2 bases at J, with 11 bases between. Written as DNA, the CDR3 is TGTGCCAGCAGGACCTCAACCGCCTACGAGCAGTACTTC. Translation: CASRTSTAYEQYF.

V is TRBV7-3 and J is TRBJ2-7, with 10 bases matching TRBD1. The CDR3 runs to 15 residues. Germline CDR1 reads SGHTA; CDR2 reads FQGTGA. V lost 5 bases to trimming and J lost 1 base; unmatched junction nucleotides: 5. The CDR3 region is CASSEWTGGSYEQYF. The CDR3, as DNA: TGTGCCAGCAGCGAATGGACAGGGGGATCCTACGAGCAGTACTTC.

This chain connects TRBV7-2 to TRBJ2-2; 7 nucleotides align to TRBD2. With V trimmed by 1 base and J by 6 bases, 5 bases remained unmatched. The CDR3 runs to 15 residues. Germline assignment: CDR1 SGHTA and CDR2 FQGNSA. CDR3 nucleotides: TGTGCCAGCAGCTTAGGACGGGAGGCGGCCGGGGAGCTGTTTTTT. Its protein is CASSLGREAAGELFF.

The rearrangement joins TRBV6-2 or TRBV6-3 to TRBJ2-7; 12 bases match TRBD1. The CDR3 consists of 15 residues. J lost 4 bases, V lost 2 bases, and 3 bases had no gene match. CDR1 and CDR2 (germline): MNHEY, SVGEGT. CDR3 amino acids: CASSYPGQGAYEQYF. The CDR3 nucleotides read TGTGCCAGCAGTTACCCGGGACAGGGGGCATACGAGCAGTACTTC.

This rearrangement joins TRBV20-1 to TRBJ1-1; D is undetermined. The CDR3 is 11 residues long. The germline CDR1 and CDR2 sequences are DFQATT and SNEGSKA (reference sequence). V lost 5 bases and J 2 bases, leaving 6 bases between the germline ends. For the CDR3, the DNA is TGCAGTGCTGTGATTAACACTGAAGCTTTCTTT. Encoded protein: CSAVINTEAFF.

This chain joins TRBV29-1 and TRBJ2-7; D is undetermined. V lost 4 bases to trimming and J lost 2 bases, with 12 bases between them. This CDR3 is built from 13 residues. Germline V CDR1 and CDR2: SQVTM, ANQGSEA. The DNA for the CDR3 is TGCAGCGTTGTACAACTTACGACCTACGAGCAGTACTTC. This codes for CSVVQLTTYEQYF.

The table lists this clone with a count of one. The chain carries TRBV27 and TRBJ1-2; D is ambiguous. The germline CDR1 and CDR2 sequences are MNHEY and SMNVEV (reference sequence). This CDR3 region has 14 residues. The V and J ends lost 7 bases and 2 bases respectively, with 14 bases between them. CDR3 amino acids: CASMPNGPNYGYTF. CDR3 DNA sequence: TGTGCCAGCATGCCAAACGGTCCCAACTATGGCTACACCTTC.

The chain combines TRBV12-3 or TRBV12-4 with TRBJ1-5; D call uncertain. The CDR3 runs to 12 residues. The V gene lost 7 bases and the J gene lost 4 bases, with 8 bases spanning the gap. DNA for the CDR3: TGTGCCAGCAATAAAGGGAATCAGCCCCAGCATTTT. It codes for CASNKGNQPQHF.

This clone was recorded once. The chain uses TRBV5-5 and TRBJ2-7; D unresolved. The V end lost 1 base, the J end lost 0 bases, and 8 bases lay between the germline ends. CDR1 is SGHKS, CDR2 YYEKEE, per germline (reference sequence). This CDR3 has 14 residues. CDR3 residues: CASSLFTSSYEQYF. The CDR3 region has the DNA TGTGCCAGCAGCTTGTTTACGAGCTCCTACGAGCAGTACTTC.

This rearrangement joins TRBV18 to TRBJ2-1; D gene unclear. Germline CDR1 KGHSH, CDR2 LQKENI. The V end was cut by 4 bases, the J end by 4 bases, with 5 bases between. This CDR3 is 12 amino acids long. CDR3 residues: CASSQVYNEQFF. CDR3 DNA sequence: TGTGCCAGCTCACAGGTTTACAATGAGCAGTTCTTC.

This chain joins TRBV16 and TRBJ1-2; D unclear. Deletions cut 2 bases from V and 7 bases from J, with 14 bases between. Germline V gene lookup returns CDR1 KGHSY and CDR2 FQNENV. CDR3 length: 14 residues. The CDR3 nucleotides are TGTGCCAGCAGCCAAGTTTGGTCGGAGGGTGGCTACACCTTC. It encodes CASSQVWSEGGYTF.

In its sample, this clone is medium-sized (0.01 to 0.1%). The CDR3 nucleotides read TGTGCCAGCAGCTACCAAGGCGGGGGACTAGTGTACGAGCAGTACTTC. Its protein is CASSYQGGGLVYEQYF. The chain has TRBV7-2 and TRBJ2-7, with 8 positions matching TRBD2. V shed 4 bases and J 4 bases; nucleotides not matched to a gene: 12. The CDR3 consists of 16 residues. Germline loops: CDR1 SGHTA, CDR2 FQGNSA.